The clone carrying this T cell receptor (beta chain) was found a few times. This sample was included in a study of identical twins. One entry per CDR3 protein results from TCRdb running MiXCR on the 5' RACE reads. Of roughly 690,000 distinct CDR3 sequences in the sample, roughly 6% are singletons; the top ten hold about 2%. The specimen was naive T cells sorted from blood. This TCR came from a man younger than 35 in good health.

CDR3 nucleotides: TGTGCCAGCAGTTACCCTCGACAGGGTGAAACCGGGGAGCTGTTTTTT. Translation gives CASSYPRQGETGELFF. This chain links TRBV6-5 with TRBJ2-2; 7 bases fit TRBD1. V shed 2 bases, J shed 5 bases, and the junction held 8 bases outside the gene matches. The CDR3 contains 16 residues. Germline V lookup: CDR1 MNHEY, CDR2 SVGAGI.